Following are 14 T cell receptor beta chains from one sample sequenced in a study of T cells in Graves' hyperthyroidism and ophthalmopathy. There were TCR beta CDR3 regions amplified from RNA transcripts. Using the HTBI primer set, a first-round RT-PCR was run on the TCR CDR3. MiXCR, run by TCRdb on the multiplex PCR reads, gives a single entry per CDR3 protein. Of around 350,000 distinct CDR3 sequences in the sample, approximately 19% were seen once. Sequenced sample: blood. The source of these receptors is a woman between 18 and 29 years old with Graves' hyperthyroidism.

This clonotype was counted at least ten times. The rearrangement joins TRBV15 to TRBJ1-1; D is ambiguous. The CDR3 sequence is 14 residues long. Germline V gene sequence: CDR1 LNHNV, CDR2 YYDKDF (reference sequence). V was trimmed by 2 bases and J by 5 bases, leaving 12 bases between them. The CDR3 DNA reads as TGTGCCACCAGCAGATCAAGGACGGAGACTGAAGCTTTCTTT. It specifies CATSRSRTETEAFF.

In its sample, this clonotype was seen many times. The chain joins TRBV28 to TRBJ2-5, with no clear D. Germline CDR1 and CDR2: MDHEN and SYDVKM. Between the trimmed V and J ends, which lost 3 bases and 2 bases, there was a span of 4 bases. This CDR3 comprises 12 residues. The CDR3, as DNA: TGTGCCAGCAGTTTCCCGCAAGAGACCCAGTACTTC. Translated: CASSFPQETQYF.

In its sample, this clonotype was seen many times. The J gene is TRBJ1-1, the V gene TRBV24-1; possible D gene TRBD1, 5 bases. Germline values: CDR1 KGHDR, CDR2 SFDVKD. V lost 5 bases and J lost 1, with 13 bases in between. The CDR3 length is 15 residues. The CDR3 DNA sequence: TGTGCCACCAGTGCTAATAGCGGGGGGAACACTGAAGCTTTCTTT. This gives the protein CATSANSGGNTEAFF.

At least ten counts were recorded for this clonotype. V gene TRBV19 combines with J gene TRBJ2-5; D might be TRBD1 (5 bases). The germline gives CDR1 LNHDA, CDR2 SQIVND (reference sequence). The CDR3 sequence is 15 residues long. The ends were cut back, 9 bases at V and 5 bases at J, with 22 bases in the middle. The CDR3: CARGPRGHNKETQYF. Written as DNA, the CDR3 is TGTGCCAGAGGACCTCGCGGACACAACAAGGAGACCCAGTACTTC.

About this clonotype: A much larger clone lies one base from this, so it may be a read error. The chain uses TRBV5-1 and TRBJ1-1; D is unclear. V lost 0 bases, J lost 1 base, and 7 bases lay in between. This CDR3 region has 14 residues. Germline V gene lookup returns CDR1 SGHRS and CDR2 YFSETQ. The CDR3 DNA reads as TGCGCCAGCAGCTTGGACGGAGCGAACACTGAAGCTTTCTTT. This sequence encodes CASSLDGANTEAFF.

This clonotype has at least ten counts. The V gene is TRBV28, the J gene TRBJ1-2; tentatively, D is TRBD1 (6 bases). Germline CDR1 MDHEN, CDR2 SYDVKM. V lost 5 bases, J lost 9 bases, and 25 bases lay in between. The CDR3 loop spans 16 amino acids. The CDR3 nucleotides are TGTGCCAGCAGTCCAGTCACGCGGGGGGCATTCAGGAGCTACACCTTC. Translation gives CASSPVTRGAFRSYTF.

This clonotype was observed many times. V gene TRBV2 combines with J gene TRBJ2-7; D gene unclear. V lost 6 bases and J lost 0, with 15 bases in between. CDR1 SNHLY and CDR2 FYNNEI come from the germline V gene. CDR3 length equals 15 residues. The CDR3 spells CASRPRTASSYEQYF. The CDR3 DNA follows: TGTGCCAGCAGACCCAGGACGGCGAGCTCCTACGAGCAGTACTTC.

A single count supports this clonotype. V and J are TRBV7-2 and TRBJ2-5; 11 bases are a match to TRBD2. With V trimmed by 5 bases and J by 3 bases, 8 bases remained unmatched. The germline CDR1 and CDR2 sequences are SGHTA and FQGNSA. The CDR3 runs 16 residues. CDR3 residues: CASSLRIAGGKETQYF. CDR3 nucleotides: TGTGCCAGCAGCCTCAGGATAGCGGGGGGGAAAGAGACCCAGTACTTC.

This clonotype showed up many times. In DNA form, the CDR3 reads TGTGCCAGCAGTTACTCAGGGACAGGGGGTTTGTATGGCTACACCTTC. Translating gives CASSYSGTGGLYGYTF. This sequence joins TRBV6-5 and TRBJ1-2; 11 bases are shared with TRBD1. Per germline, CDR1 MNHEY and CDR2 SVGAGI. CDR3 length: 16 amino acids. The V and J ends lost 0 bases and 5 bases, in that order; junction bases with no gene match: 5.

This clonotype was observed many times. The J gene is TRBJ1-2, the V gene TRBV12-3 or TRBV12-4, with D unclear. V shed 6 bases and J shed 7 bases, with 15 bases lying between them. The CDR3 extends over 13 amino acids. The CDR3 coding sequence is TGTGCCAGCAGCTCCCGACGGGGAGTTGGCTACACCTTC. Residues: CASSSRRGVGYTF.

This chain uses TRBV15 with TRBJ2-5; the D is unclear. Deletions cut 5 bases from V and 5 bases from J, with 15 bases between. From germline, CDR1 is LNHNV and CDR2 YYDKDF (reference sequence). The CDR3 has 14 amino acids. Written as DNA, the CDR3 is TGTGCCACCAGCCTTTATTCTGCCGGTGAGACCCAGTACTTC. This gives the protein CATSLYSAGETQYF.

There are many counts of this clonotype. The CDR3 sequence: CASSLPLTGPEAFF. CDR3 nucleotide sequence: TGTGCCAGCAGCTTACCACTGACAGGGCCCGAAGCTTTCTTT. The rearrangement uses TRBV7-2 and TRBJ1-1, with TRBD1 matching over 7 bases. From germline, CDR1 is SGHTA and CDR2 FQGNSA. The trim removed 2 bases at V and 8 bases at J, leaving 8 bases unmatched. This CDR3 is 14 amino acids long.

This clonotype was counted a few times. The genes are TRBV15 and TRBJ2-5; D might be TRBD2 (5 bases). V lost 3 bases, J lost 5 bases, and 19 bases lay in between. The germline V gene encodes CDR1 LNHNV and CDR2 YYDKDF (reference sequence). The CDR3 is made up of 16 amino acids. CDR3 sequence reads: CATSRNTASGGETQYF. CDR3 coding DNA: TGTGCCACCAGCAGGAATACAGCCTCGGGCGGGGAGACCCAGTACTTC.

This clonotype was counted ten times or more. The rearrangement joins TRBV9 to TRBJ1-1; 7 bases agree with TRBD1. Per the germline V gene, CDR1 is SGDLS and CDR2 is YYNGEE. This CDR3 is 14 amino acids long. V lost 3 bases, J lost 4 bases, and 6 bases stayed unmatched. The CDR3 is CASSGGGWSTEAFF. CDR3 nucleotide sequence: TGTGCCAGCAGCGGAGGGGGCTGGAGCACTGAAGCTTTCTTT.